This paragraph covers one T cell receptor beta chain sequence. Antigen unknown. This CDR3 has 14 residues. V lost 3 bases to trimming and J lost 2 bases, with 8 bases between them. The germline gives CDR1 MDHEN, CDR2 SYDVKM. TCRdb itself ran the reads through MiXCR, one entry per CDR3 protein. The sample consists of fewer than 950,000 distinct CDR3 sequences, about 33% of them appearing once. The data originate from a study of T cell repertoires in cytomegalovirus infection. The rearrangement uses TRBV28 and TRBJ2-1; D uncertain. This sequence was found in a human donor in good health (CMV status not recorded). Some clones in this sample may be carry-over from other donors' samples. The sample here was cultured CD8+ T cells from PBMCs, taken from culture after CMV antigen stimulation. The CDR3 loop is CASSFARTYNEQFF. Here the CDR3 DNA reads TGTGCCAGCAGTTTTGCCAGAACCTACAATGAGCAGTTCTTC. Based on the CDR3 plus reference TRBV28 and TRBJ2-1, the full variable domain is DVKVTQSSRYLVKRTGEKVFLECVQDMDHENMFWYRQDPGLGLRLIYFSYDVKMKEKGDIPEGYSVSREKKERFSLILESASTNQTSMYLCASSFARTYNEQFFGPGTRLTVL.